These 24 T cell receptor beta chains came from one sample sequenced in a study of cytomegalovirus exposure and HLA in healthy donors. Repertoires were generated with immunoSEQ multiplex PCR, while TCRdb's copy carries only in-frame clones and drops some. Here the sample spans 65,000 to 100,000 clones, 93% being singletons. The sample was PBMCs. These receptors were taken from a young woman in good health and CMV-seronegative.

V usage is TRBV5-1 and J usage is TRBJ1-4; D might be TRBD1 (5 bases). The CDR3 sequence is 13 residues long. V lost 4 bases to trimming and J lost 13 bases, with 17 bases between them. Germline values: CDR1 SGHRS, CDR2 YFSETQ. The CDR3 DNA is TGCGCCAGCAGCCCCGGTGGAGGGGAGGTACTGTTTTTT. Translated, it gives CASSPGGGEVLFF.

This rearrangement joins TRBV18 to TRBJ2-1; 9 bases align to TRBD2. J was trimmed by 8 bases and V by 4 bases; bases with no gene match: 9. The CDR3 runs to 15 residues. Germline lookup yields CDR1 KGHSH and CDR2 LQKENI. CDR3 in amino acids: CASSQYRAGGDEQFF. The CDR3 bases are TGTGCCAGCTCACAATACCGAGCGGGGGGCGATGAGCAGTTCTTC.

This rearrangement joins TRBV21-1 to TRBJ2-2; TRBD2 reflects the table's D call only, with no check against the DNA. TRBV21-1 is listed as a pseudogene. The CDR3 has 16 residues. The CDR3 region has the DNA TGTGCCAGCAGCAACTGGACTAGCGGGAGACCCGGGGAGCTGTTTTTT. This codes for CASSNWTSGRPGELFF.

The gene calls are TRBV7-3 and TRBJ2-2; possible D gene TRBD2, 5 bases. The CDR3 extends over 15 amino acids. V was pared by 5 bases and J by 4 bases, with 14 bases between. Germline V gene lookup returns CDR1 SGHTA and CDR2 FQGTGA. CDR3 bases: TGTGCCAGCAGCCAGAGCGGAAAGGTCACCGGGGAGCTGTTTTTT. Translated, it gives CASSQSGKVTGELFF.

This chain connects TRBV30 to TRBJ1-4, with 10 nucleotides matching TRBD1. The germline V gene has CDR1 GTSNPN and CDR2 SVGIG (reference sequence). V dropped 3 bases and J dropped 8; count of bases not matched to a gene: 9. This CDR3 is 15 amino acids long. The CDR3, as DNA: TGTGCCTGGAGCTTAGGACAGGGGGATAGGGAAAAACTGTTTTTT. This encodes CAWSLGQGDREKLFF.

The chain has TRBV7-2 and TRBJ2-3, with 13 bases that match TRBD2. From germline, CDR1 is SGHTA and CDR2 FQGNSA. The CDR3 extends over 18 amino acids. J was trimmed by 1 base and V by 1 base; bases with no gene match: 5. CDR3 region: CASSLDGTSGTRTDTQYF. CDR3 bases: TGTGCCAGCAGCTTAGACGGGACTAGCGGGACCCGCACAGATACGCAGTATTTT.

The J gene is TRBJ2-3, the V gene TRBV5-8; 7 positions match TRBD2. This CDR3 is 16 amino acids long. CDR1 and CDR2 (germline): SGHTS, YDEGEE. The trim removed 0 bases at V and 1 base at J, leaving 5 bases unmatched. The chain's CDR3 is CASSLVSGSRTDTQYF. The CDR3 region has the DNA TGTGCCAGCAGCTTGGTTAGCGGGTCACGCACAGATACGCAGTATTTT.

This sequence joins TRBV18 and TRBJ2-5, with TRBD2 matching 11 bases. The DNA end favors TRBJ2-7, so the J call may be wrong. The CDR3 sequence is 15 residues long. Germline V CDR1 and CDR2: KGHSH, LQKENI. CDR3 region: CASSPTSGVPYEQYF. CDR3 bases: TGTGCCAGCTCACCGACTAGCGGGGTACCCTACGAGCAGTACTTC.

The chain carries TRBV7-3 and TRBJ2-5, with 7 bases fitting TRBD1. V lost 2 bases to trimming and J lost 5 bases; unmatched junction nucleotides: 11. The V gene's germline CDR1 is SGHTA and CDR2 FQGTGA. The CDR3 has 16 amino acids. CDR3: CASSLGTGEFGETQYF. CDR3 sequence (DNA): TGTGCCAGCAGCTTAGGTACAGGGGAATTCGGGGAGACCCAGTACTTC.

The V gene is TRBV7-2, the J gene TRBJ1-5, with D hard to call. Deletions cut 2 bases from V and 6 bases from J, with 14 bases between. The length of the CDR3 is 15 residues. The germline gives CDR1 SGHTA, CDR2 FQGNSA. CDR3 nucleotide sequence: TGTGCCAGCAGCTTATTTGTGGGAGATTCTCAGCCCCAGCATTTT. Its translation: CASSLFVGDSQPQHF.

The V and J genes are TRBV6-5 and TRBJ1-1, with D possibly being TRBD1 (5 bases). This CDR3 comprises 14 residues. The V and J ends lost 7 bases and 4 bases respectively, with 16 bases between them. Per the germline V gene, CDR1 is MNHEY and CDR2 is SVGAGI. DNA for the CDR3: TGTGCCAGCATAAAACTCTCGGGGGGCACTGAAGCTTTCTTT. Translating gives CASIKLSGGTEAFF.

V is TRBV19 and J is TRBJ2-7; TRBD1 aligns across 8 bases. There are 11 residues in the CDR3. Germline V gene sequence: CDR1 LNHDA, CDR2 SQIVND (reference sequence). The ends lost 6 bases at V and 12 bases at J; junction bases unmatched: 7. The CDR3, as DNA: TGTGCCAGTAGCTCGACAGGGGTTAGGTACTTC. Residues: CASSSTGVRYF.

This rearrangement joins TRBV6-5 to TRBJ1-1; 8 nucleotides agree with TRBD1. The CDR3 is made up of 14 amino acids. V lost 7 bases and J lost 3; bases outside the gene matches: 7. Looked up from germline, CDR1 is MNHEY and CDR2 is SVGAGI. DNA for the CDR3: TGTGCCAGCAAGGTCAGACAGGGGTACACTGAAGCTTTCTTT. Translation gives CASKVRQGYTEAFF.

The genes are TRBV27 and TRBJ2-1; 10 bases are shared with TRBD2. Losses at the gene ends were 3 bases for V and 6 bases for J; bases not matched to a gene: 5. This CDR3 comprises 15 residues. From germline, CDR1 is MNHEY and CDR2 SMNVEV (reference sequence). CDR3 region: CASSFQRGGVNEQFF. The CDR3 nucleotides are TGTGCCAGCAGTTTCCAGCGGGGGGGCGTCAATGAGCAGTTCTTC.

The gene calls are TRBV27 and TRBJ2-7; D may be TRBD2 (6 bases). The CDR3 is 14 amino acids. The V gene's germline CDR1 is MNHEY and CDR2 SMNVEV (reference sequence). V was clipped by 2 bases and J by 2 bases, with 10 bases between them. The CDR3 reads CASSLSGLPYEQYF. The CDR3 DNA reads TGTGCCAGCAGTTTAAGCGGGTTGCCCTACGAGCAGTACTTC.

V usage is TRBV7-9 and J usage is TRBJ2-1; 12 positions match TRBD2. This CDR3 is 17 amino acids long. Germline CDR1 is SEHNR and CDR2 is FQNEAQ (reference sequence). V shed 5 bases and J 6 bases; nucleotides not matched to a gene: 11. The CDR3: CASSSRLAGVSGNEQFF. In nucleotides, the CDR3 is TGTGCCAGCAGCAGCCGACTAGCGGGAGTCTCGGGCAATGAGCAGTTCTTC. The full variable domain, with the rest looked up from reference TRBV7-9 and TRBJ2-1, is DTGVSQNPRHKITKRGQNVTFRCDPISEHNRLYWYRQTLGQGPEFLTYFQNEAQLEKSRLLSDRFSAERPKGSFSTLEIQRTEQGDSAMYLCASSSRLAGVSGNEQFFGPGTRLTVL.

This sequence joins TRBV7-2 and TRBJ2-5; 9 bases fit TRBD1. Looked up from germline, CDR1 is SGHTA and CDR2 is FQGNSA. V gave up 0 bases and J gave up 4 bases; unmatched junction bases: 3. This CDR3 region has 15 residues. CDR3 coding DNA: TGTGCCAGCAGCTTAGCTACAGGGGGCTCAGAGACCCAGTACTTC. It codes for CASSLATGGSETQYF.

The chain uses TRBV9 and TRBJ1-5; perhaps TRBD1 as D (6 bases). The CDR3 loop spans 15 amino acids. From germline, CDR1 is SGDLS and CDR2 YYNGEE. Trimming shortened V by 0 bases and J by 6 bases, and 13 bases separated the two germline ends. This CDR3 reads CASSVEGQGCQPQHF. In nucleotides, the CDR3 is TGTGCCAGCAGCGTAGAAGGGCAGGGGTGTCAGCCCCAGCATTTT.

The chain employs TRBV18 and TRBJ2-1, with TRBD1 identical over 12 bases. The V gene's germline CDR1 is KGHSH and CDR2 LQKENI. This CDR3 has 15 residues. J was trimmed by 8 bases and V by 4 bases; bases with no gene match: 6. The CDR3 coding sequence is TGTGCCAGCTCACGGGACAGGGGGCGGCCCTATGAGCAGTTCTTC. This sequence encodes CASSRDRGRPYEQFF.

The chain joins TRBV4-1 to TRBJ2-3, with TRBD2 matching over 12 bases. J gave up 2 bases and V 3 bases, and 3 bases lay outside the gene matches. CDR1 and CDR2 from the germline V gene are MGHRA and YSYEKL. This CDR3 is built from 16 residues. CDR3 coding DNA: TGCGCCAGCAGCCAGACTAGCGGGGGAATCACAGATACGCAGTATTTT. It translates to CASSQTSGGITDTQYF.

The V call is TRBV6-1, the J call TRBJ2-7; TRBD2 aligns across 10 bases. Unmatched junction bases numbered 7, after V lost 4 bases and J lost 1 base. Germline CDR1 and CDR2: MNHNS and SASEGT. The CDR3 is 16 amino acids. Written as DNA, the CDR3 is TGTGCCAGCAGTGGTACGGGACTAGCGTCTTCCTACGAGCAGTACTTC. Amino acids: CASSGTGLASSYEQYF.

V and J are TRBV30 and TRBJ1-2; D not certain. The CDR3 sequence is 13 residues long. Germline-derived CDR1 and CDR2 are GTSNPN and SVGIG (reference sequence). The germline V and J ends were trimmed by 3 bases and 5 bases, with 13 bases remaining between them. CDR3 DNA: TGTGCCTGGAGGCCGTGGGCGACGTATGGCTACACCTTC. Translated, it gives CAWRPWATYGYTF.

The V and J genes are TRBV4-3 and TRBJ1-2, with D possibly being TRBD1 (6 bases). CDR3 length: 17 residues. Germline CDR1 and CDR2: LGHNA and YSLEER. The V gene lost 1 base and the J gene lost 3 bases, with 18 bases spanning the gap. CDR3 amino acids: CASSQAQTRGKYYGYTF. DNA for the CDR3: TGCGCCAGCAGCCAAGCCCAAACCAGGGGAAAATACTATGGCTACACCTTC.

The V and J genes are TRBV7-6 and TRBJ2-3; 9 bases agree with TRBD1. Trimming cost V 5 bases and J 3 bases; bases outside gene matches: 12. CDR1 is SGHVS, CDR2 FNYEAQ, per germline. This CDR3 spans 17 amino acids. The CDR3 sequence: CASSRRLRDRATDTQYF. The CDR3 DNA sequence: TGTGCCAGCAGCCGGCGTCTCCGGGACAGGGCTACAGATACGCAGTATTTT.